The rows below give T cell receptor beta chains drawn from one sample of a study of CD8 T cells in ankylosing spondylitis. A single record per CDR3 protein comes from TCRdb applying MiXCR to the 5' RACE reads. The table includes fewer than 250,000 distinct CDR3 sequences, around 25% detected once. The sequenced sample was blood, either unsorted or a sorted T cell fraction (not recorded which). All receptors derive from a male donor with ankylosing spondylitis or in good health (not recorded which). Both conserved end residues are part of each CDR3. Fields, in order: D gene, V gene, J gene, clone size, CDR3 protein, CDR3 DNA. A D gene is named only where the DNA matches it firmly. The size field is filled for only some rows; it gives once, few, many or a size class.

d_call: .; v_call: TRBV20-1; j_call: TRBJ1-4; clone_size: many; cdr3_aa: CSAYEDSGFGKLFF; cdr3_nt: TGCAGTGCTTATGAGGACTCAGGGTTTGGAAAACTGTTTTTT
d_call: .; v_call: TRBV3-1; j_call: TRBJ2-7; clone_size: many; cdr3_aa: CASSQDPQGEQYF; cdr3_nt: TGTGCCAGCAGCCAAGACCCCCAAGGAGAGCAGTACTTC
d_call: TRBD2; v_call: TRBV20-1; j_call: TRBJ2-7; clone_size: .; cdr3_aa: CSARGLADEQYF; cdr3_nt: TGCAGTGCTAGAGGACTAGCGGACGAGCAGTACTTC
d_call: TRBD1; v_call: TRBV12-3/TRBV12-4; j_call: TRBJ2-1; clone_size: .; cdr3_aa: CASSLRPSWGRGYNEQFF; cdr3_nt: TGTGCCAGCAGTTTACGACCTAGCTGGGGCAGGGGGTACAATGAGCAGTTCTTC
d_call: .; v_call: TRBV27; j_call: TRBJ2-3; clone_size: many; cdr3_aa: CASSLPRTFTDTQYF; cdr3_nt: TGTGCCAGCAGTTTGCCCCGGACCTTCACAGATACGCAGTATTTT
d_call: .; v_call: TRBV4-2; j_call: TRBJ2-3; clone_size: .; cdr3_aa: CASSQDDRSWQRTDTQYF; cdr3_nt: TGTGCCAGCAGCCAAGATGATCGATCTTGGCAGCGAACAGATACGCAGTATTTT
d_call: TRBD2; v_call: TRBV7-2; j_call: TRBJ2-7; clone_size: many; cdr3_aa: CASSLASGVGYEQYF; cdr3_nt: TGTGCCAGCAGCTTAGCAAGCGGGGTGGGGTACGAGCAGTACTTC
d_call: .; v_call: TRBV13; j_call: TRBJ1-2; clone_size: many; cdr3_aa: CASSFPAGQGYTF; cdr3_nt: TGTGCCAGCAGCTTCCCGGCAGGGCAAGGCTACACCTTC
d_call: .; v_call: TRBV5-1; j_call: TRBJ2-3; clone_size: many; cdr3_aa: CASSPWTSLTDTQYF; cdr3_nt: TGCGCCAGCAGCCCCTGGACAAGTCTCACAGATACGCAGTATTTT
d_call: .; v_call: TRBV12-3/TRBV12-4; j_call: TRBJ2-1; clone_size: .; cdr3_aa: CASSLERSYNEQFF; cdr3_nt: TGTGCCAGCAGTTTGGAGCGGTCCTACAATGAGCAGTTCTTC
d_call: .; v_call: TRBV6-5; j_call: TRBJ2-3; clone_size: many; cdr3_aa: CASSYANRERSDTQYF; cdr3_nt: TGTGCCAGCAGTTACGCGAATCGCGAAAGATCAGATACGCAGTATTTT
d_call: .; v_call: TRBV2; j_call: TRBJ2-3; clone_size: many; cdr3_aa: CASSESWGQFGTDTQYF; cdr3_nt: TGTGCCAGCAGTGAATCCTGGGGGCAATTTGGCACAGATACGCAGTATTTT
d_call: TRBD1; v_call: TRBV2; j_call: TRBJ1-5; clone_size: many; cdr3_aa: CASRRPGTGYQPQHF; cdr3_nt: TGTGCCAGCAGGAGACCCGGGACAGGGTATCAGCCCCAGCATTTT
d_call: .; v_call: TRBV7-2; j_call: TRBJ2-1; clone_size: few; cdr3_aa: CASGRRANEQFF; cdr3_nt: TGTGCCAGCGGTAGACGTGCCAATGAGCAGTTCTTC
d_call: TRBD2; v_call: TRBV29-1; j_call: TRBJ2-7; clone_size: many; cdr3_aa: CSVVSGSREQYF; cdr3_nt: TGCAGCGTTGTCAGCGGGAGCAGGGAGCAGTACTTC
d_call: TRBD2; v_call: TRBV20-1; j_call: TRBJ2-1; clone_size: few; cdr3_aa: CSALGGRAYNEQFF; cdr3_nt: TGCAGTGCTCTTGGCGGGAGGGCCTACAATGAGCAGTTCTTC
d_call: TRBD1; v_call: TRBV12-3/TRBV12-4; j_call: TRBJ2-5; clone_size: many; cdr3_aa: CASSDRGRVETQYF; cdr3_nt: TGTGCCAGCAGTGACAGGGGGCGCGTGGAGACCCAGTACTTC
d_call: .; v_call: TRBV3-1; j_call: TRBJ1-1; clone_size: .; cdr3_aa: CASSQGNKVNTEAFF; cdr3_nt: TGTGCCAGCAGCCAAGGCAACAAAGTGAACACTGAAGCTTTCTTT
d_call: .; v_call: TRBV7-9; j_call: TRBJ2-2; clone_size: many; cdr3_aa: CASSPANTGELFF; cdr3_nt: TGTGCCAGCAGCCCAGCCAACACCGGGGAGCTGTTTTTT
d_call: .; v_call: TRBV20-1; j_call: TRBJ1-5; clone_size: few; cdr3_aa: CSASFPGNQPQHF; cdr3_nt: TGCAGTGCTAGTTTTCCCGGCAATCAGCCCCAGCATTTT
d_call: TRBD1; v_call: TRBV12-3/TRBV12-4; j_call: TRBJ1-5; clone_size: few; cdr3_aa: CASSAGTGNQPQHF; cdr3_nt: TGTGCCAGCAGTGCCGGGACAGGGAATCAGCCCCAGCATTTT
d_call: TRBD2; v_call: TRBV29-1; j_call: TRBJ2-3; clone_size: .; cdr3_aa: CSVDGGGLRPDTQYF; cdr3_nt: TGCAGCGTTGACGGGGGGGGCTTGCGGCCAGATACGCAGTATTTT
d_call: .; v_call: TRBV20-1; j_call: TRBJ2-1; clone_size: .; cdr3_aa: CSAGGLRDEQFF; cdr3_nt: TGCAGTGCTGGGGGTTTGAGGGACGAGCAGTTCTTC
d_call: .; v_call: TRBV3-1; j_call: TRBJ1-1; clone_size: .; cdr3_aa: CASTTVGSTEAFF; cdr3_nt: TGTGCCAGCACCACAGTGGGGAGCACTGAAGCTTTCTTT
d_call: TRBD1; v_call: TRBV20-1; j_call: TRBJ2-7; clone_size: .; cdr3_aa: CSARTGVEQYF; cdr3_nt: TGCAGTGCTAGGACAGGGGTCGAGCAGTACTTC
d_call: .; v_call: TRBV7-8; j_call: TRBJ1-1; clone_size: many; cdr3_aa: CASSLAEGRRAFF; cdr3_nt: TGTGCCAGCAGCTTAGCGGAGGGGAGGAGAGCTTTCTTT
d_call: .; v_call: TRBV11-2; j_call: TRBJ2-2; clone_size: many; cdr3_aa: CASSLRGVSHGELFF; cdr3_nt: TGTGCCAGCAGCTTACGCGGGGTCAGCCACGGGGAGCTGTTTTTT
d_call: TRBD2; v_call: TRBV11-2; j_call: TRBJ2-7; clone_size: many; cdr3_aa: CASSPRLAGGPFYQEQYF; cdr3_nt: TGTGCCAGCAGCCCCCGACTAGCGGGAGGGCCTTTTTACCAGGAGCAGTACTTC
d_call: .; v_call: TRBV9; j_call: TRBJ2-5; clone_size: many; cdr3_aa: CASSVIGAAAQETQYF; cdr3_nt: TGTGCCAGCAGCGTAATAGGAGCGGCGGCTCAAGAGACCCAGTACTTC
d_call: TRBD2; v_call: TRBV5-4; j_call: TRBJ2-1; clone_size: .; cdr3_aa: CAPYRSGRVDEQFF; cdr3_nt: TGTGCCCCCTACCGGAGCGGGAGAGTTGATGAGCAGTTCTTC
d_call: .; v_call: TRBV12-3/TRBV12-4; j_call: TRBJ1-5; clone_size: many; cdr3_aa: CASSWADTIGTQHF; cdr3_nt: TGTGCCAGCAGTTGGGCAGACACAATCGGGACCCAGCATTTT
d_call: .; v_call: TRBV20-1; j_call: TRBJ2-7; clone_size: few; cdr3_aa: CSASLAKIGDEQYF; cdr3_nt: TGCAGTGCTAGTCTCGCTAAAATTGGCGACGAGCAGTACTTC
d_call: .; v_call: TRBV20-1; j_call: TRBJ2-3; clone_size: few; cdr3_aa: CSARASADTQYF; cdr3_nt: TGCAGTGCTAGAGCCAGCGCCGATACGCAGTATTTT
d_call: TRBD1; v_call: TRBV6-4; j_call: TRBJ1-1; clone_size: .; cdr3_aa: CASSPPGTGLEAFF; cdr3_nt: TGTGCCAGCAGTCCGCCTGGGACAGGACTTGAAGCTTTCTTT
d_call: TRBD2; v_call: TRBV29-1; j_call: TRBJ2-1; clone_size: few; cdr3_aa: CSYLGGSRYNEQFF; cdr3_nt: TGCAGCTACCTGGGCGGGAGTCGGTACAATGAGCAGTTCTTC
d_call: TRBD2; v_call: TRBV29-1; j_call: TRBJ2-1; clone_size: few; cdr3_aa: CSVARTSGSSSYNEQFF; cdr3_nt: TGCAGCGTTGCAAGAACTAGCGGAAGTTCCTCCTACAATGAGCAGTTCTTC
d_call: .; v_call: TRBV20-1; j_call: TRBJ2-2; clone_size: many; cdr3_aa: CSARDTLSGELFF; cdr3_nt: TGCAGTGCTAGAGACACCCTATCCGGGGAGCTGTTTTTT
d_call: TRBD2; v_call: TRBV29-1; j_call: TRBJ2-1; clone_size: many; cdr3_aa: CSVKGTSGPRSSYNEQFF; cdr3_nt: TGCAGCGTGAAAGGGACTAGCGGGCCCCGTAGCTCCTACAATGAGCAGTTCTTC
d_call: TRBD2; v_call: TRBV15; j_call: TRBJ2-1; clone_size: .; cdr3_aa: CATSRTRGGSNEQFF; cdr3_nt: TGTGCCACCAGCAGAACCCGGGGGGGTTCGAATGAGCAGTTCTTC
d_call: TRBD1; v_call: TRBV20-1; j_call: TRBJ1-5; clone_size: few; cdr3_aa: CSARSGTGNQPQHF; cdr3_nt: TGCAGTGCTAGGTCCGGGACAGGGAATCAGCCCCAGCATTTT
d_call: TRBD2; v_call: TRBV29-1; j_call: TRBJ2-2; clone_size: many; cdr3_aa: CSVEVRGAGELFF; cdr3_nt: TGCAGCGTTGAGGTGCGGGGGGCCGGGGAGCTGTTTTTT
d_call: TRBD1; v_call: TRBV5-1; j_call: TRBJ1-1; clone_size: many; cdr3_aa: CASSWGQGPTEAFF; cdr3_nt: TGCGCCAGCAGCTGGGGACAGGGGCCCACTGAAGCTTTCTTT
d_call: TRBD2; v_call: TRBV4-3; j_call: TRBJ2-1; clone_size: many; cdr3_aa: CASSPHRGTSVNNEQFF; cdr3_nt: TGCGCCAGCAGCCCACACCGAGGGACTAGCGTAAACAATGAGCAGTTCTTC
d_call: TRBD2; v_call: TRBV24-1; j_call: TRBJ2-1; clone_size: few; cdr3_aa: CATSDTSGRGFNEQFF; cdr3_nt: TGTGCCACCAGTGATACTAGCGGCCGGGGGTTCAATGAGCAGTTCTTC
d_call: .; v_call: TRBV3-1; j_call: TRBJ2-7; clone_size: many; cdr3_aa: CASSQVPSEQYF; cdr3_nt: TGTGCCAGCAGCCAAGTGCCGTCCGAGCAGTACTTC
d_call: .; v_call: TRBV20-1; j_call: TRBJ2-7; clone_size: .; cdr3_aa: CSATGTLTYEQYF; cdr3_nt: TGCAGTGCGACCGGGACACTCACTTACGAGCAGTACTTC
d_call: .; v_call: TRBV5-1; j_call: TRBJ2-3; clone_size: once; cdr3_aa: CASSPYPLTGGRTDTQYF; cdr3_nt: TGCGCCAGCAGCCCGTACCCGTTGACAGGAGGACGCACAGATACGCAGTATTTT
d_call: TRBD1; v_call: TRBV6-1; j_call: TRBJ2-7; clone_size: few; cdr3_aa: CASRLTGGSYEQYF; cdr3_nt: TGTGCCAGCAGGCTGACAGGGGGTTCCTACGAGCAGTACTTC
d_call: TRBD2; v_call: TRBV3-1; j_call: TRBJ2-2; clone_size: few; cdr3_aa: CASSQLSGRANTGELFF; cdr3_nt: TGTGCCAGCAGCCAATTAAGCGGGAGGGCGAACACCGGGGAGCTGTTTTTT
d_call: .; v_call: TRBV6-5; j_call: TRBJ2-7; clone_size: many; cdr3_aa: CASSSGLGAYEQYF; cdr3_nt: TGTGCCAGCAGTTCGGGACTTGGCGCCTACGAGCAGTACTTC
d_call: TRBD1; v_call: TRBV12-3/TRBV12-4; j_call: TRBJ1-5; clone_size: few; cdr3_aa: CASSFLGQGPGPQHF; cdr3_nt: TGTGCCAGCAGTTTCTTAGGACAGGGTCCGGGACCCCAGCATTTT
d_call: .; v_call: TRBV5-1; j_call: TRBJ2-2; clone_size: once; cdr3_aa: CASSSGPRTNTGELFF; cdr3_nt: TGCGCCAGCAGTTCCGGACCGAGGACGAACACCGGGGAGCTGTTTTTT
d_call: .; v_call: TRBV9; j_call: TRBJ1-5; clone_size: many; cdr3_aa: CASSVAPSNQPQHF; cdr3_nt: TGTGCCAGCAGCGTAGCCCCCAGCAATCAGCCCCAGCATTTT
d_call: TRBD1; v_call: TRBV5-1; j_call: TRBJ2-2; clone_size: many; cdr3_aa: CASSSQGQVNTGELFF; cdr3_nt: TGCGCCAGCAGCTCCCAGGGACAGGTGAACACCGGGGAGCTGTTTTTT
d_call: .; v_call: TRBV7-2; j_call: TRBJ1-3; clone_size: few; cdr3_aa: CASSSMGNTIYF; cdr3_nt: TGTGCCAGCAGCTCGATGGGAAACACCATATATTTT
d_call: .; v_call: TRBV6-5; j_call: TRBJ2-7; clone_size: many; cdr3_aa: CASSYSRRFYEQYF; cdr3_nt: TGTGCCAGCAGTTACTCGAGAAGGTTCTACGAGCAGTACTTC
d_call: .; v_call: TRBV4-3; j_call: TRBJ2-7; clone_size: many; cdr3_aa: CASSPTFSYEQYF; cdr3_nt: TGCGCCAGCAGCCCGACATTTTCCTACGAGCAGTACTTC
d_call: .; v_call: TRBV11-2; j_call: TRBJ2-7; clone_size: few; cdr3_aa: CASSLDRLAPYEQYF; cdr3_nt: TGTGCCAGCAGCTTAGATAGGCTAGCGCCGTACGAGCAGTACTTC
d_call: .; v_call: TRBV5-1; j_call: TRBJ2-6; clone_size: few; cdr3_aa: CASSYWAGSAGSGANVLTF; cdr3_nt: TGCGCCAGCAGCTACTGGGCGGGGAGCGCAGGTTCCGGGGCCAACGTCCTGACTTTC
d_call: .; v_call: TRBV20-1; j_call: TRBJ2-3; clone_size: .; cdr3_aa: CSASFGREITDTQYF; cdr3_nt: TGCAGTGCTAGTTTTGGCAGGGAAATAACAGATACGCAGTATTTT